This record covers a single T cell receptor (beta chain). The sample comes from a study of blood T cell repertoires in COVID-19. As for the study in general: Cohort 3 donors were reported recovered after two negative PCRs, clearance, or symptom resolution. The cDNA or gDNA used as material had been derived from T cells, B-cell-depleted T cells, or PBMCs.

Produced via immunoSEQ multiplex PCR; TCRdb's table is partial and in-frame only. The sample records approximately 200,000 clones, roughly 84% being singletons. In assigning cohorts, the study relied on participant-reported clinical history. Germline V gene data show CDR1 as SGHRS and CDR2 as YFSETQ. CDR3 length equals 14 residues. V was cut by 2 bases and J by 5 bases, with 14 bases left in between. The receptor comes from a man aged 25-45 years in a cohort exposed to, infected with or recovered from COVID-19 (not recorded which). The chain employs TRBV5-1 and TRBJ2-7; maybe TRBD1 (5 bases). What was sequenced was PBMCs or T cells enriched from blood (not recorded which). CDR3 sequence: CASSFGQGIDEQYF. The CDR3 DNA follows: TGCGCCAGCAGCTTCGGGCAGGGAATAGACGAGCAGTACTTC. The full variable domain, its missing parts supplied by reference TRBV5-1 and TRBJ2-7, is KAGVTQTPRYLIKTRGQQVTLSCSPISGHRSVSWYQQTPGQGLQFLFEYFSETQRNKGNFPGRFSGRQFSNSRSEMNVSTLELGDSALYLCASSFGQGIDEQYFGPGTRLTVT.